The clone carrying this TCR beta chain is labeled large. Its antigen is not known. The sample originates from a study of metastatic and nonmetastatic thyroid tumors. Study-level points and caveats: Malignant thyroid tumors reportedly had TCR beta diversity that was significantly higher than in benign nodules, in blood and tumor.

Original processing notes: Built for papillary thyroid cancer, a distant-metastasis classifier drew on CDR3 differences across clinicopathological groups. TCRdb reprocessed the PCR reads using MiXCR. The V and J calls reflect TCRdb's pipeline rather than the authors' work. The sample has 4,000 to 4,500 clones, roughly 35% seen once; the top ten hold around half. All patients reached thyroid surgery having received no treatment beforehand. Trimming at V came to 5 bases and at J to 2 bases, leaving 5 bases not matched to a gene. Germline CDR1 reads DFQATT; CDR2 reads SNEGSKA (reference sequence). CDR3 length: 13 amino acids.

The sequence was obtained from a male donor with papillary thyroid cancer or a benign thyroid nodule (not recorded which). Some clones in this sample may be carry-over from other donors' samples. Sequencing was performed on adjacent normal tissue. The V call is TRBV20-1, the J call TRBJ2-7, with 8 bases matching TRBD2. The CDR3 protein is CSAPPTSAYEQYF. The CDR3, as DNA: TGCAGTGCTCCTCCGACTAGCGCCTACGAGCAGTACTTC.